The rows below give T cell receptor beta chains drawn from one sample of a study of T cell changes during pregnancy in multiple sclerosis. Method: immunoSEQ multiplex PCR; TCRdb's copy keeps in-frame clones and lacks some. The repertoire holds roughly 49,000 clones, just under 95% seen once, with 5.5% to 7% in the top ten. This sample comprised CD8+ T cells from peripheral blood mononuclear cells, obtained in the first trimester of pregnancy. All receptors derive from a female donor with multiple sclerosis, enrolled in a pregnancy study. Each CDR3 is given with its conserved first and last residue. D genes are given only for firm matches. Some rows have no size entry. The others give once, few or many, or a class for an expanded clone.

cdr3_nt cdr3_aa v_call clone_size d_call j_call
TGTGCCAGTAGTATAGACGGCGGATCAGAAGCTTTCTTT CASSIDGGSEAFF TRBV19 NA NA TRBJ1-1
TGTGCCAGTAGTATAGCGACAGGGGGGAATTCTGAAGCTTTCTTT CASSIATGGNSEAFF TRBV19 NA TRBD1 TRBJ1-1
TGTGCCAGCTCACCGGGCTTGAACACCATATATTTT CASSPGLNTIYF TRBV18 NA NA TRBJ1-3
TGTGCCTGGACCTTAAACACTGAAGCTTTCTTT CAWTLNTEAFF TRBV30 NA NA TRBJ1-1
TGTGCCAGCAGTTTATCTAACTCCTACGAGCAGTACTTC CASSLSNSYEQYF TRBV27 NA NA TRBJ2-7
TGTGCCAGTAGTGCTTCCCTCGTAGGGGCTGGTGGCTACACCTTC CASSASLVGAGGYTF TRBV19 NA NA TRBJ1-2
TGTGCCAGCAGTGTGCCAGGGGACGGGGGCACAGATACGCAGTATTTT CASSVPGDGGTDTQYF TRBV2 NA NA TRBJ2-3
TGTGCCAGTGGGGGGACCACTGAAGCTTTCTTT CASGGTTEAFF TRBV7-9 NA NA TRBJ1-1
TGCGCCAGCAGCTTCGCCGGGACTAGCGGTTACGAGCAGTACTTC CASSFAGTSGYEQYF TRBV5-1 NA TRBD2 TRBJ2-7
TGCGCCAGCAGCCAAGATCGGTCGGGGGATACGCAGTATTTT CASSQDRSGDTQYF TRBV4-3 NA NA TRBJ2-3
TGTGCCAGCTCACCACCACAACGCTCTGGAAACACCATATATTTT CASSPPQRSGNTIYF TRBV18 NA NA TRBJ1-3
TGTGCCAGCAGTGAACGGGACAGGGAGGGATACGAGCAGTACTTC CASSERDREGYEQYF TRBV6-1 NA TRBD1 TRBJ2-7
TGTGCCAGCAGTAAGTACGGGCGGGAGCTGTACGAGCAGTACTTC CASSKYGRELYEQYF TRBV7-8 NA TRBD2 TRBJ2-7
TGTGCCAGCAACTCAGGAGGGGAGCAGTACTTC CASNSGGEQYF TRBV27 NA NA TRBJ2-7
TGTGCCAGCAGCTCCGAGGTAGAGGCGCAAAGCTCCTACAATGAGCAGTTCTTC CASSSEVEAQSSYNEQFF TRBV7-9 NA NA TRBJ2-1
TGTGCCAGCAGCTTCGGGGCTGAAGCTTTCTTT CASSFGAEAFF TRBV7-9 NA NA TRBJ1-1
TGTGCCAGCATTCTGACTAGCTCTAGCTCCTACGAGCAGTACTTC CASILTSSSSYEQYF TRBV6-4 NA TRBD2 TRBJ2-7
TGTGCCAGCAGCTCGACTAACAGGGCAGGTGAGCAGTTCTTC CASSSTNRAGEQFF TRBV5-6 NA NA TRBJ2-1
TGTGCCAGCAGTCCCCAACGAGACAGGGGGAGGCAGCCCCAGCATTTT CASSPQRDRGRQPQHF TRBV27 NA TRBD1 TRBJ1-5
TGCGCCAGCAGGGAGAGCGGGAGCCCTTACGAGCAGTACTTC CASRESGSPYEQYF TRBV5-1 NA TRBD2 TRBJ2-7
TGTGCCAGTAGTATGAACCCCGGGACAGGACTAGCGGGAGTCACAGATACGCAGTATTTT CASSMNPGTGLAGVTDTQYF TRBV19 NA TRBD2 TRBJ2-3
TGTGCCAGCAGCTTAGCGCAAGGGGGCCCGGAAAAACTGTTTTTT CASSLAQGGPEKLFF TRBV7-9 NA TRBD1 TRBJ1-4
TGTGCCAGCAGCTCAGAAGTACAGGGCCACTCTGGAAACACCATATATTTT CASSSEVQGHSGNTIYF TRBV11-2 NA NA TRBJ1-3
TGTGCCAGTAGTATAGGGACAGGACCTACCTACGAGCAGTACTTC CASSIGTGPTYEQYF TRBV19 NA TRBD1 TRBJ2-7
TGTGCCAGCAGTGCCGGGTTCGGGGGAAACGAGCAGTACTTC CASSAGFGGNEQYF TRBV27 NA NA TRBJ2-7
TGTGCCAGCAGGGATAGCGGGCGCTCCTACAATGAGCAGTTCTTC CASRDSGRSYNEQFF TRBV2 medium-sized TRBD2 TRBJ2-1
TGTGCCAGCAGTTTGGCGGGAACTGAAGCTTTCTTT CASSLAGTEAFF TRBV27 once NA TRBJ1-1
TGTGCAAGTCGCGCTAGCGGGAGAAGAACCTACGAGCAGTACTTC CASRASGRRTYEQYF TRBV12-2 NA NA TRBJ2-7
TGTGCCAGCAAAGAGGGGGCTCGGGGCTACACCTTC CASKEGARGYTF TRBV9 NA TRBD1 TRBJ1-2
TGTGCCAGTAGTATGGGCCAGCGGGAGTTAAGTGAGCAGTTCTTC CASSMGQRELSEQFF TRBV19 NA TRBD2 TRBJ2-1
TGTGCCAGCAGTGGCAGGAACGAGAACATTCAGTACTTC CASSGRNENIQYF TRBV2 once NA TRBJ2-4
TGTGCCAGCAGGCCCGGGACACATAAGGCATCGAACACCGGGGAGCTGTTTTTT CASRPGTHKASNTGELFF TRBV28 NA NA TRBJ2-2
TGTGCCAGCAGCCTCACAGGGGGTGGCGCAGATACGCAGTATTTT CASSLTGGGADTQYF TRBV11-2 NA TRBD1 TRBJ2-3